Below, one TCR beta chain is given with its context. Its target antigen remains unknown. Qualities for individual bases were not recorded, and no much larger clone is one base off. CDR1 and CDR2, per the germline V gene, are SGHRS and YFSETQ. Between the V and J ends, shortened by 5 bases and 4 bases respectively, the junction contains 19 bases. The cysteine opens and the phenylalanine closes a CDR3 of 17 amino acids. CDR3 DNA only is kept here, 51 bases in frame from base 1. The sample comes from a study of neoadjuvant anti-PD-1 for oral cavity cancer (dated by TCRdb to about 2021). Study-level background: Before undergoing curative-intent surgical resection, most patients got three to four biweekly nivolumab doses at 3 mg/kg. Patients who did not progress were given a fourth nivolumab dose at about day 43 and had definitive surgical resection on days 50-56. Under RECIST 1.1, a patient counted as a responder if showing complete response, partial response or stable disease, and as a non-responder if showing progression. The parent correlative cohort included around twelve patients, with an approximately 35% response rate. The research as a whole found: Higher pretreatment blood Treg/Th17 ratios correlated with higher pretreatment blood TCRbeta clonality and lower post-treatment tumor TCRbeta clonality. Only a few patients per response group were included in the TCR analyses, and the authors called for validation in larger cohorts. Greater tumor shrinkage was correlated with larger post-treatment sizes of preexisting intratumoral clones, suggesting that expansion of preexisting clones contributed to response.

For survey sequencing of tumor libraries, mostly around 4.9 ug of input genomic DNA was used, and two replicates were run per sample. TCRbeta libraries were prepared with the immunoSEQ hsTCRbeta kit according to the manufacturer's instructions. The finished libraries were brought together in one pool at around 3.1 nM, which was then read using an Illumina NovaSeq 6000 S4 flow cell. From the authors' description of their analysis: The immunoSEQ Analyzer handled quality control and preprocessing of the raw data. The analysis was restricted to productive rearrangements, with each unique CDR3 amino acid sequence defining a clonotype. Repertoire clonality was estimated as the Gini-Simpson index, computed with the R package tcR. Student's t test was used to compare Gini indices, and Pearson correlation was used to assess associations with tumor size change. What TCRdb holds here is the immuneACCESS table cut down to in-frame rearrangements. Part of the clones is not present; checked against another copy, under half of the missing clones reflect an unresolved V gene, and the others are unexplained. D and trimming come from the DNA, and the V and J calls and clone size come from that table. The sample contains over 10,000 clones, around two thirds of them found a single time. The ten largest clones represent 6.8% of the sample.

The sample's time point, from its label and the paper: before neoadjuvant nivolumab. Patients had been newly diagnosed with stage II-IVA oral cavity squamous cell carcinoma, and no prior systemic or radiation treatment had been given to the patients. The cohort was composed of patients with HPV-negative, locally advanced oral cavity squamous cell carcinoma. Samples came from a longitudinal correlative study of a single-arm phase II trial of neoadjuvant nivolumab in oral cavity squamous cell carcinoma. Subject-matched pre- and post-treatment PBMCs and tumors from three responders and three non-responders were subjected to genomic DNA-based TCRbeta sequencing. Genomic DNA was isolated from tumor tissue using the Maxwell RSC DNA from Tissue kit.

The receptor was derived from a person aged 35-79 years with oral cavity squamous cell carcinoma. The donor label of this sample is uncertain. The chain uses TRBV5-1 and TRBJ2-6; TRBD1 is a weak D gene call, 5 bases matching. The material sequenced was tumor tissue, taken before nivolumab (anti-PD-1) treatment. CDR3 protein: CASRTETVRSGANVLTF. Read as DNA, the sequence is TGCGCCAGCAGGACCGAGACAGTCCGTTCGGGGGCCAACGTCCTGACTTTC.